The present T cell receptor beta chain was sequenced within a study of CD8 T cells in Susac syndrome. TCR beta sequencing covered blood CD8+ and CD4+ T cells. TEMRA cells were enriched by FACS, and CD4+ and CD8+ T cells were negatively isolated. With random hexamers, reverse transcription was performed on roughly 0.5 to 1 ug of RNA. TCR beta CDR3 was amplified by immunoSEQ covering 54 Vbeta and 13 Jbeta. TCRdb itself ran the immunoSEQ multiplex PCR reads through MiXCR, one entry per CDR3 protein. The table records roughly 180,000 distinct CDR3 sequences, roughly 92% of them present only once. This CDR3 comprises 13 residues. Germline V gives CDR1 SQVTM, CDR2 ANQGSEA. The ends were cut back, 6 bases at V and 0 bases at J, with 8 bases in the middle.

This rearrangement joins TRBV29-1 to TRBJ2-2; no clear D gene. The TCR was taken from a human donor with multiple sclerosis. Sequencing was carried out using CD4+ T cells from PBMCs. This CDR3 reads CSVRTTNTGELFF. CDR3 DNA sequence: TGCAGCGTCAGGACGACGAACACCGGGGAGCTGTTTTTT.